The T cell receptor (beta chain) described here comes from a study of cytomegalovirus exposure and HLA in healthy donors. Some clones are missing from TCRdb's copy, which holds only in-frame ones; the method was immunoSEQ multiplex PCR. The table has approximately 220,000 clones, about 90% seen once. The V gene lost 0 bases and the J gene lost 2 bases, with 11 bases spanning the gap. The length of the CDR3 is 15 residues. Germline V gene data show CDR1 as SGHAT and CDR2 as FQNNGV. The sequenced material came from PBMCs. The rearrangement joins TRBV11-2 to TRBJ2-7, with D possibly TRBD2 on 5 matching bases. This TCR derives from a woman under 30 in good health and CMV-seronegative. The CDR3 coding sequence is TGTGCCAGCAGCTTAGAGGCGGGTGGGGCCTACGAGCAGTACTTC. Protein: CASSLEAGGAYEQYF.